This T cell receptor (beta chain) was found in a study of Ad26.COV2.S vaccination and SARS-CoV-2 variants. TCRdb keeps only in-frame clones here, not all; method: immunoSEQ multiplex PCR. The sample shows over 85,000 clones, about three quarters of them seen only once. This clone was recorded once. V lost 4 bases to trimming and J lost 8 bases; unmatched junction nucleotides: 23. This CDR3 spans 18 amino acids. CDR1 is SGHRS, CDR2 YFSETQ, per germline. This sample comprised peripheral blood, obtained after recovery from COVID-19. This receptor was obtained from a human donor who had recovered from COVID-19. The V gene is TRBV5-1, the J gene TRBJ1-2; 7 positions agree with TRBD1. The CDR3 nucleotides read TGCGCCAGCAGCCCTATGGCCGGGACAGTTCTAACTATGGACGGCTACACCTTC. Its protein product is CASSPMAGTVLTMDGYTF. Looking up the rest from reference TRBV5-1 and TRBJ1-2 gives the full variable domain: KAGVTQTPRYLIKTRGQQVTLSCSPISGHRSVSWYQQTPGQGLQFLFEYFSETQRNKGNFPGRFSGRQFSNSRSEMNVSTLELGDSALYLCASSPMAGTVLTMDGYTFGSGTRLTVV.